A selection of T cell receptor beta chains follows, all from one sample in a study of tumor-infiltrating lymphocytes in primary liver carcinoma. TCRdb re-called the multiplex PCR reads with MiXCR, one entry per CDR3 protein. The sample has some 180,000 distinct CDR3 sequences, 85% seen once. Sequencing was carried out using tumor tissue from primary liver carcinoma. The source of these receptors is a man aged 40-55 years with primary liver carcinoma and hepatitis B virus infection. Both conserved end residues are part of each CDR3. A D gene is named only where the DNA matches it firmly. Part of the rows lack a size; the others show once, few, many or a class for expanded clones.

d_gene	abundance	v_gene	j_gene	CDR3aa	CDR3nt
TRBD2	.	TRBV6-1	TRBJ2-1	CTSSESSGSYNEQIF	TGTACCAGCAGTGAATCTAGCGGGAGCTACAATGAGCAGATCTTC
.	many	TRBV28	TRBJ2-7	CASSRWPYEQYF	TGTGCCAGCAGTCGGTGGCCCTACGAGCAGTACTTC
TRBD1	.	TRBV28	TRBJ1-5	CTGSLTGGTQLQHF	TGTACCGGCAGTTTGACAGGGGGAACGCAGCTCCAGCATTTT
TRBD1	once	TRBV5-4	TRBJ2-3	CASNQALQGTTDTQYF	TGTGCCAGCAACCAAGCTTTACAGGGGACAACAGATACGCAGTATTTT
.	.	TRBV29-1	TRBJ2-3	CSVRTGCGDTQYF	TGCAGCGTCCGGACGGGATGCGGAGATACGCAATATTTT
.	.	TRBV10-2	TRBJ1-6	CASSESTVNLPLYF	TGCGCCAGCAGTGAGTCCACGGTTAATTTACCCCTCTACTTT
TRBD2	few	TRBV19	TRBJ2-2	CASSDGGEGGELFF	TGTGCCTCCTCCGACGGAGGGGAGGGCGGGGAGCTGTTTTTT
.	.	TRBV2	TRBJ2-5	CASCKDSNQETQYF	TGTGCCAGCTGTAAGGACAGTAACCAAGAGACCCAGTACTTC
.	.	TRBV6-1	TRBJ2-7	CASNETWEQYF	TGTGCCAGCAATGAGACGTGGGAGCAGTACTTC
TRBD1	.	TRBV29-1	TRBJ2-7	CSATPTGLHEQYF	TGCAGCGCTACCCCGACAGGGCTTCACGAGCAGTACTTC
.	.	TRBV5-4	TRBJ2-2	CASSSEGYSEPFF	TGTGCCAGTAGCTCCGAAGGGTACAGCGAGCCGTTTTTT
.	.	TRBV29-1	TRBJ2-2	CRVMGNTEELFF	TGCAGAGTTATGGGTAACACCGAGGAGCTGTTTTTT
.	.	TRBV29-1	TRBJ1-1	CNVGSGSIAEALF	.
.	once	TRBV28	TRBJ2-7	CASSPPLGGPYELYF	TGTGCCAGCAGTCCACCCCTGGGAGGTCCTTACGAGCTGTATTTC
TRBD1	.	TRBV6-2/TRBV6-3	TRBJ2-2	CASNPRDRVTTGELSF	TGTGCCAGCAATCCACGGGACAGGGTAACGACCGGGGAGCTGTCTTTT
.	.	TRBV5-4	TRBJ2-5	CTSSTSTDSETQYF	TGTACCAGCAGCACATCGACAGATAGTGAGACCCAGTATTTC
TRBD2	.	TRBV20-1	TRBJ2-1	CSARASGGLSSYNEQFF	TGCAGTGCTAGGGCTAGCGGAGGCCTGAGCTCCTATAATGAGCAGTTCTTC
.	.	TRBV7-8	TRBJ2-5	CASNPGKTQYF	TGTGCCAGTAACCCCGGGAAGACCCAGTACTTC
.	few	TRBV5-1	TRBJ1-4	CASSFGRSTNEKLFF	TGCGCCAGCAGCTTTGGAAGATCAACTAATGAAAAACTGTTTTTT
TRBD2	.	TRBV5-4	TRBJ2-3	CASSFIAGGPTYTQYF	TGTGCCAGCAGCTTCATCGCGGGAGGACCCACATATACGCAGTATTTT
.	.	TRBV11-2	TRBJ2-2	CPSIITATWRVGTGELFF	TGTCCCAGCATCATCACTGCTACATGGAGGGTGGGGACCGGGGAGCTGTTTTTT
.	.	TRBV11-2	TRBJ2-6	CATHRPRSGASVLTF	TGTGCCACTCATCGGCCGCGCTCTGGGGCCAGCGTCCTGACTTTT
TRBD2	.	TRBV12-3/TRBV12-4	TRBJ2-1	CTSSDPGLVSYNEQLF	TGTACCAGCAGTGATCCGGGACTAGTATCCTACAATGAGCAGTTATTC
.	once	TRBV11-1	TRBJ2-1	CASSIGVSNSEQFF	TGCGCCAGCAGCATAGGCGTCTCGAACAGTGAGCAGTTCTTC
TRBD1	.	TRBV6-6	TRBJ1-5	CASSDRGRDQPQHF	TGTGCCAGCAGCGACAGGGGTAGAGATCAGCCCCAGCATTTT
.	.	TRBV29-1	TRBJ1-1	CSAPGHLVAEAFF	TGCAGTGCTCCGGGACATCTGGTGGCTGAAGCTTTCTTT
TRBD2	.	TRBV4-2	TRBJ2-3	CARSQEGRTSERGDTQYF	TGTGCCAGAAGCCAAGAAGGGAGGACTAGCGAGAGAGGAGATACGCAGTATTTT
.	.	TRBV29-1	TRBJ2-5	CSASRDLLDTQYF	TGCAGCGCCTCAAGGGACCTCCTGGACACCCAGTACTTC
TRBD2	.	TRBV6-1	TRBJ2-7	CVISEAGRASGSYEQYF	TGTGTCATCAGTGAAGCGGGGAGGGCTAGCGGCTCCTACGAGCAGTACTTC
TRBD1	.	TRBV5-5	TRBJ2-7	CANSLDGQGNYEQYF	TGTGCCAACAGCTTAGATGGACAGGGGAACTACGAGCAGTACTTC
.	.	TRBV4-3	TRBJ1-2	CASSQDTRGPHDYIF	TGCGCCAGCAGCCAAGATACGCGGGGGCCTCATGACTACATCTTC
.	.	TRBV5-1	TRBJ2-1	CARSMEPFNNEQFF	TGCGCCAGAAGCATGGAACCGTTTAACAATGAGCAGTTCTTC
.	.	TRBV6-6	TRBJ2-7	CASSYTGRLGEQYF	TGTGCCAGCAGTTACACTGGCAGGTTAGGCGAGCAGTACTTC
.	.	TRBV5-1	TRBJ1-3	CASSMESQGGAGNTIYF	TGCGCCAGCAGCATGGAGAGCCAGGGTGGAGCAGGAAACACCATATATTTT
.	.	TRBV11-2	TRBJ2-7	CTSSFNYNEQYF	TGTACCAGCAGCTTCAATTACAATGAACAGTACTTC
TRBD2	.	TRBV12-3/TRBV12-4	TRBJ2-1	CTSSHSGRYYNEHFF	TGTACCAGCAGTCATAGCGGGAGATACTACAATGAGCATTTCTTC
TRBD2	.	TRBV4-3	TRBJ2-1	CASSQVHQREPYNEQSF	TGCGCCAGCAGTCAAGTACATCAGCGGGAGCCCTACAATGAGCAGTCCTTC
.	.	TRBV12-3/TRBV12-4	TRBJ2-1	CASRLGSVDNEHFF	TGTGCCAGCAGATTAGGCTCAGTTGACAATGAGCACTTCTTC
.	.	TRBV12-3/TRBV12-4	TRBJ2-6	CASGDRISGANVLTF	TGTGCCAGTGGGGATAGGATCTCTGGGGCCAACGTCCTGACTTTC
.	.	TRBV6-5	TRBJ2-7	CAISLAARSSYERYF	TGTGCCATCAGCCTGGCAGCGCGAAGCTCCTACGAGCGGTACTTC
.	.	TRBV6-2/TRBV6-3	TRBJ1-1	CASTRIWTRVVTEIFF	TGTGCCAGCACTAGAATCTGGACGAGGGTAGTCACTGAAATTTTCTTT
.	once	TRBV10-2	TRBJ2-5	CASRHQESKYF	TGCGCCAGCAGGCATCAAGAGAGCAAGTACTTC
TRBD1	.	TRBV28	TRBJ1-4	CVNSLGQGANEKLFF	TGTGTCAACAGTTTGGGACAGGGGGCCAATGAAAAACTGTTTTTT
TRBD2	few	TRBV10-3	TRBJ2-3	CAISEPGGEDTHYF	TGTGCCATCAGTGAGCCGGGAGGGGAGGATACGCATTATTTT
.	.	TRBV21-1	TRBJ2-1	CASNKARPDRPSGQFF	TGTGCCAGCAACAAAGCGCGTCCGGACCGGCCAAGTGGGCAGTTCTTC
.	.	TRBV11-1	TRBJ2-2	CASSLSGGGTGELFF	TGTGCCAGCAGCTTAAGTGGGGGTGGAACCGGGGAGTTGTTTTTT
.	.	TRBV7-8	TRBJ2-6	CASSSMVTPSGANVLTF	TGTGCCAGCAGCTCTATGGTAACGCCCTCTGGGGCCAACGTCCTGACTTTC